This is a list of T cell receptor beta chains from one sample in a study of T cells in Graves' hyperthyroidism and ophthalmopathy. MiXCR, run by TCRdb on the multiplex PCR reads, gives a single entry per CDR3 protein. The sample lists around 300,000 distinct CDR3 sequences; roughly an eighth were seen once. Sequencing was done on a sample of blood. Every receptor here comes from a woman between 40 and 50 years old with Graves' hyperthyroidism. Both conserved end residues are part of each CDR3. A D gene is named only where the DNA matches it firmly. Not every row has a clone size; where given, it reads once, few, many or a size class.

J	D	V	size	CDR3	DNA
TRBJ2-3	.	TRBV28	many	CASSLHGGALTDTQYF	TGTGCCAGCAGTCTACACGGCGGGGCTCTCACAGATACGCAGTATTTT
TRBJ1-5	.	TRBV12-3/TRBV12-4	many	CASSFGGDQPQHF	TGTGCCAGCAGTTTTGGCGGGGATCAGCCCCAGCATTTT
TRBJ2-7	TRBD1	TRBV28	.	CASSPRDRVDEQYF	TGTGCCAGCAGTCCCCGGGACAGGGTCGACGAGCAGTACTTC
TRBJ2-2	.	TRBV9	few	CASSVGFTGELFF	TGTGCCAGCAGCGTAGGATTCACCGGGGAGCTGTTTTTT
TRBJ2-3	TRBD1	TRBV18	few	CASSPRTGENTQYF	TGTGCCAGCTCACCCCGGACAGGGGAGAATACGCAGTATTTT
TRBJ2-7	.	TRBV20-1	many	CSARDSGQLPYEQYF	TGCAGTGCTAGAGATTCGGGTCAGCTACCCTACGAGCAGTACTTC
TRBJ2-6	.	TRBV19	.	CATRDKQAGANVLTF	TGTGCCACACGGGACAAGCAAGCTGGGGCCAACGTCCTGACTTTC
TRBJ1-4	.	TRBV20-1	many	CSARDVGGEKLFF	TGCAGTGCTAGAGATGTTGGAGGGGAAAAACTGTTTTTT
TRBJ1-1	TRBD1	TRBV5-6	many	CASSATGIWNTEAFF	TGTGCCAGCAGCGCGACAGGGATTTGGAACACTGAAGCTTTCTTT
TRBJ2-3	.	TRBV24-1	many	CATSGRRGTDTQYF	TGTGCCACCAGTGGCCGCAGGGGTACAGATACGCAGTATTTT
TRBJ1-1	.	TRBV29-1	.	CSVGGAGGTEAFF	TGCAGCGTTGGGGGGGCAGGCGGCACTGAAGCTTTCTTT
TRBJ2-1	.	TRBV4-1	.	CASSQDVSGTPSYNEQFF	TGCGCCAGCAGCCAAGATGTAAGCGGGACACCCTCCTACAATGAGCAGTTCTTC
TRBJ2-1	TRBD2	TRBV10-2	many	CASSESSQAGGYNEQFF	TGCGCCAGCAGTGAGTCGAGTCAAGCGGGAGGGTACAATGAGCAGTTCTTC
TRBJ1-1	.	TRBV6-2/TRBV6-3	few	CASSGQGRSTEAFF	TGTGCCAGCAGTGGTCAGGGGCGGAGCACTGAAGCTTTCTTT
TRBJ2-4	.	TRBV2	.	CASSGNRENIQYF	TGTGCCAGCAGTGGTAACAGGGAAAACATTCAGTACTTC
TRBJ2-1	TRBD2	TRBV2	.	CASKGTSGLLEQFF	TGTGCCAGCAAGGGGACTAGCGGGTTGTTGGAGCAGTTCTTC
TRBJ2-7	.	TRBV28	many	CATSSLGEQYF	TGTGCCACCTCCTCCCTGGGCGAGCAGTACTTC
TRBJ1-1	.	TRBV28	many	CASSFTPGNTEAFF	TGTGCCAGCAGTTTCACCCCAGGGAACACTGAAGCTTTCTTT
TRBJ1-1	TRBD1	TRBV2	many	CASRWTGVDGDWTEAFF	TGTGCCAGCAGATGGACAGGGGTTGATGGGGACTGGACTGAAGCTTTCTTT
TRBJ2-3	.	TRBV7-2	.	CASSLGSDRDTQYF	TGTGCCAGCAGCTTAGGGTCGGATCGAGATACGCAGTATTTT
TRBJ2-6	.	TRBV5-4	few	CASSSRGAGANVLTF	TGTGCCAGCAGCAGTAGGGGTGCTGGGGCCAACGTCCTGACTTTC
TRBJ1-2	TRBD1	TRBV29-1	.	CSATQGATNYGYTF	TGCAGCGCAACACAGGGGGCGACTAACTATGGCTACACCTTC
TRBJ2-1	.	TRBV3-1	.	CASSLNGERYNEQFF	TGTGCCAGCTCTTTGAACGGAGAGCGATACAATGAGCAGTTCTTC
TRBJ2-7	TRBD2	TRBV19	.	CASSTSGPSYEQYF	TGTGCCAGTTCGACTAGCGGGCCTTCCTACGAGCAGTACTTC
TRBJ1-3	.	TRBV7-9	.	CASSFGTSSFSSQGNTIYF	TGTGCCAGCAGCTTCGGGACTAGCTCATTTAGCTCCCAAGGAAACACCATATATTTT
TRBJ2-1	TRBD1	TRBV10-3	.	CASWTGGAGGPGYNEQFF	TGTGCCAGCTGGACAGGGGGCGCGGGAGGGCCAGGATACAATGAGCAGTTCTTC
TRBJ2-5	.	TRBV2	many	CASSERGQPAETQYF	TGTGCCAGCAGTGAACGAGGACAGCCCGCTGAGACCCAGTACTTC
TRBJ2-1	TRBD1	TRBV11-3	many	CASSPEGQGADNEQFF	TGTGCCAGCAGCCCAGAGGGACAGGGAGCTGACAATGAGCAGTTCTTC
TRBJ2-3	.	TRBV6-1	few	CASSDRASRQDTQYF	TGTGCCAGCAGTGATAGGGCCTCCCGCCAGGATACGCAGTATTTT
TRBJ2-5	TRBD1	TRBV27	few	CASSLGWTGGGGETQYF	TGTGCCAGCAGTTTGGGCTGGACAGGGGGAGGCGGGGAGACCCAGTACTTC
TRBJ2-1	TRBD1	TRBV3-1	many	CASSHYGQDNEQFF	TGTGCCAGCAGCCATTACGGACAGGACAATGAGCAGTTCTTC
TRBJ2-1	.	TRBV28	.	CASSRGRGEFF	TGTGCCAGCAGCCGCGGTCGTGGGGAGTTCTTC
TRBJ1-3	.	TRBV12-3/TRBV12-4	many	CASSFGAPSGNTIYF	TGTGCCAGCAGTTTCGGGGCCCCCTCTGGAAACACCATATATTTT
TRBJ1-1	TRBD1	TRBV7-2	many	CASSYPGQGAEAFF	TGTGCCAGCAGCTATCCCGGACAGGGGGCTGAAGCTTTCTTT
TRBJ2-1	TRBD2	TRBV13	many	CASSSGTSGIDNEQFF	TGTGCCAGCAGCTCCGGGACTAGCGGGATAGATAATGAGCAGTTCTTC
TRBJ1-2	.	TRBV6-1	.	CASTPPPNYGYTF	TGTGCCAGCACCCCCCCCCCGAACTATGGCTACACCTTC
TRBJ1-2	.	TRBV7-6	many	CASSFSGYGYTF	TGTGCCAGCAGCTTTTCGGGGTATGGCTACACCTTC
TRBJ2-3	.	TRBV5-4	few	CASSLGGQRYSTDTQYF	TGTGCCAGCAGCTTGGGAGGACAGAGATATAGCACAGATACGCAGTATTTT
TRBJ1-1	TRBD1	TRBV5-1	few	CASSWGSGGKATEAFF	TGCGCCAGCAGCTGGGGATCAGGGGGCAAGGCCACTGAAGCTTTCTTT
TRBJ1-1	.	TRBV7-9	.	CASRRTELKAFF	TGTGCCAGCAGAAGGACGGAGCTTAAAGCTTTCTTT
TRBJ1-2	TRBD1	TRBV12-3/TRBV12-4	many	CASSFSDRGAGRGYTF	TGTGCCAGCAGTTTCTCGGACAGGGGAGCGGGTAGGGGCTACACCTTC
TRBJ2-5	TRBD1	TRBV19	.	CASRGQGYQETQYF	TGTGCCAGTAGGGGACAGGGCTACCAAGAGACCCAGTACTTC
TRBJ2-1	.	TRBV11-2	many	CASSQGGPYNEQFF	TGTGCCAGCAGCCAGGGGGGCCCTTACAATGAGCAGTTCTTC
TRBJ2-1	TRBD1	TRBV27	many	CASSFTGTENEQFF	TGTGCCAGCAGTTTTACAGGGACAGAAAATGAGCAGTTCTTC
TRBJ2-7	TRBD2	TRBV20-1	many	CSARGYRTSGKFYEQYF	TGCAGTGCTAGAGGCTACCGAACTAGCGGCAAATTCTACGAGCAGTACTTC
TRBJ1-1	.	TRBV5-6	many	CASSLPGAEAFF	TGTGCCAGCAGCTTGCCAGGGGCTGAAGCTTTCTTT
TRBJ1-3	TRBD1	TRBV10-3	few	CATGQGNIAGNTIYF	TGTGCCACGGGACAGGGGAATATCGCGGGAAACACCATATATTTT
TRBJ2-5	.	TRBV20-1	many	CSLFETQYF	TGCAGTCTTTTCGAGACCCAGTACTTC
TRBJ1-1	.	TRBV2	many	CASIVLVTPVREAFF	TGTGCCAGCATAGTCTTGGTGACACCCGTCCGTGAAGCTTTCTTT